The 28 T cell receptor beta chains below come from one sample, sequenced in a study of T cells in Graves' hyperthyroidism and ophthalmopathy. Amplification yielded TCR beta CDR3 regions, with RNA transcripts as the source. First-round RT-PCR of the TCR CDR3 relied on the HTBI primer set. TCRdb used MiXCR to reprocess the multiplex PCR reads, holding one entry per CDR3 protein. In the table there are about 500,000 distinct CDR3 sequences, approximately 15% of which are singletons. The sequenced material came from blood. These receptors came from a woman between 18 and 30 years old with Graves' hyperthyroidism.

The chain uses TRBV6-5 and TRBJ2-7, with D possibly matching TRBD1 (6 bases). Germline CDR1 and CDR2: MNHEY and SVGAGI. The CDR3 consists of 14 residues. The ends were cut back, 0 bases at V and 3 bases at J, with 9 bases in the middle. The CDR3 is CASSYSGTHYEQYF. As DNA, the CDR3 is TGTGCCAGCAGTTACTCGGGGACACACTACGAGCAGTACTTC.

The CDR3 DNA is TGTGCCAGCACGCGGGGGGCGAGGAGCACAGATACGCAGTATTTT. This translates into CASTRGARSTDTQYF. The genes are TRBV6-4 and TRBJ2-3; 8 positions match TRBD2. This CDR3 comprises 15 residues. The germline V gene encodes CDR1 MRHNA and CDR2 SNTAGT. J gave up 0 bases and V 7 bases, and 6 bases lay outside the gene matches.

This clonotype has a count of ten or more. The rearrangement links TRBV15 to TRBJ2-1, with TRBD1 matching 11 bases. The trim removed 0 bases at V and 9 bases at J, leaving 4 bases unmatched. The CDR3 loop spans 15 amino acids. Germline V lookup: CDR1 LNHNV, CDR2 YYDKDF (reference sequence). The CDR3 reads CATSRDGTGGSEQFF. Written as DNA, the CDR3 is TGTGCCACCAGCAGAGACGGGACAGGGGGTAGTGAGCAGTTCTTC. The entire variable domain, with the rest obtained from reference TRBV15 and TRBJ2-1, is as follows: DAMVIQNPRYQVTQFGKPVTLSCSQTLNHNVMYWYQQKSSQAPKLLFHYYDKDFNNEADTPDNFQSRRPNTSFCFLDIRSPGLGDTAMYLCATSRDGTGGSEQFFGPGTRLTVL.

This clonotype was seen more than once but under ten times. The gene calls are TRBV2 and TRBJ2-7; 7 positions match TRBD2. The CDR3 is made up of 15 amino acids. The germline V gene has CDR1 SNHLY and CDR2 FYNNEI. V was pared by 0 bases and J by 2 bases, with 4 bases of the junction left unmatched. The CDR3, as DNA: TGTGCCAGCAGTGAAGCCGTACTAGCGACCTACGAGCAGTACTTC. Its translation is CASSEAVLATYEQYF.

This clonotype turned up a few times. The rearrangement uses TRBV5-4 and TRBJ1-1, with a weak D call TRBD1 (6 bases). This CDR3 is 15 amino acids long. Between the trimmed V and J ends, which lost 6 bases and 4 bases, there was a span of 19 bases. Per the germline V gene, CDR1 is SGHNT and CDR2 is YYREEE (reference sequence). The CDR3 DNA reads as TGTGCCAGCACCCTGGAGCAGGGGAGGGGCACTGAAGCTTTCTTT. It codes for CASTLEQGRGTEAFF.

V is TRBV7-6 and J is TRBJ1-3, with D tentatively TRBD1 (6 bases). Deletions cut 5 bases from V and 4 bases from J, with 12 bases between. Germline values: CDR1 SGHVS, CDR2 FNYEAQ. The CDR3 has 14 amino acids. The CDR3 DNA reads TGTGCCAGCAGCCAAAGGCAGGGGGGAAACACCATATATTTT. Its protein product is CASSQRQGGNTIYF.

This clonotype was seen a handful of times. The chain is built from TRBV7-9 and TRBJ2-1; TRBD2 matches 9 bases. Germline V gives CDR1 SEHNR, CDR2 FQNEAQ (reference sequence). V dropped 4 bases and J dropped 4; count of bases not matched to a gene: 8. The CDR3 length is 16 residues. CDR3 in DNA: TGTGCCAGCAGCTACCCCCTAGCGGGACCTTACAATGAGCAGTTCTTC. Translated, it gives CASSYPLAGPYNEQFF.

This clonotype was observed many times. The chain carries TRBV6-6 and TRBJ1-6; 7 bases are shared with TRBD1. The CDR3 sequence is 15 residues long. Germline CDR1 reads MNHNY; CDR2 reads SVGAGI (reference sequence). V lost 0 bases, J lost 11 bases, and 7 bases stayed unmatched. The CDR3 DNA follows: TGTGCCAGCAGTTACTCCGAGACAGGGTTGGCACCCCTCCACTTT. Its protein is CASSYSETGLAPLHF.

The V and J genes are TRBV10-2 and TRBJ2-7; TRBD2 matches 13 bases. CDR1 and CDR2 (germline): WSHSY, SAAADI. With V trimmed by 7 bases and J by 3 bases, 3 bases remained unmatched. The CDR3 totals 14 residues. The CDR3 DNA sequence: TGCGCCAGCACACTAGCGGGGGGGGTCTACGAGCAGTACTTC. It yields the protein CASTLAGGVYEQYF.

This clonotype was counted many times. The chain links TRBV28 to TRBJ2-1, with TRBD2 as a possible D gene (6 bases). Germline assignment: CDR1 MDHEN and CDR2 SYDVKM. Deletions cut 6 bases from V and 3 bases from J, with 15 bases between. The CDR3 contains 15 residues. This chain's CDR3 is CASSSAGTYYNEQFF. CDR3 DNA sequence: TGTGCCAGCAGCTCTGCGGGGACCTACTACAATGAGCAGTTCTTC.

This sequence joins TRBV15 and TRBJ1-6, with no clear D. V dropped 0 bases and J dropped 8 bases, with 11 bases sitting between them. The length of the CDR3 is 15 residues. Looked up from germline, CDR1 is LNHNV and CDR2 is YYDKDF (reference sequence). CDR3 residues: CATSREAASYSPLHF. CDR3 nucleotide sequence: TGTGCCACCAGCAGAGAGGCAGCTTCTTATTCACCCCTCCACTTT.

To note about this clonotype: The junction and the germline gene differ at one end; a read error may be behind it. This chain links TRBV7-9 with TRBJ2-7; 9 nucleotides line up with TRBD1. Looked up from germline, CDR1 is SEHNR and CDR2 is FQNEAQ (reference sequence). The CDR3 covers 16 residues. CDR3 sequence: CARSSMGQGISYEQYF. CDR3 sequence (DNA): TGTGCCCGCAGCTCAATGGGACAGGGAATCTCCTACGAGCAGTACTTC.

The table lists this clonotype with many counts. This chain joins TRBV28 and TRBJ2-3; weak D call: TRBD1 (5 bases). V was cut by 1 base and J by 2 bases, with 16 bases left in between. CDR1 is MDHEN and CDR2 is SYDVKM in the germline V gene. The CDR3 contains 17 residues. The CDR3 nucleotides read TGTGCCAGCAGTTTATCGGCAGGGTCAGGCCCCACAGATACGCAGTATTTT. Translation gives CASSLSAGSGPTDTQYF.

This clonotype was seen a single time. J is TRBJ2-1 and V is TRBV7-9; D remains unclear. The germline gives CDR1 SEHNR, CDR2 FQNEAQ (reference sequence). V was cut by 5 bases and J by 10 bases, with 12 bases left in between. This CDR3 is built from 12 residues. CDR3 sequence (DNA): TGTGCCAGCAGCCGAGACACTGGCGAGCAGTTCTTC. It specifies CASSRDTGEQFF.

This clonotype was seen repeatedly, ten times or more. The chain combines TRBV7-8 with TRBJ2-5, with TRBD2 matching 12 bases. Germline V lookup: CDR1 SGHVS, CDR2 FQNEAQ. Trimming removed 1 base from V and 2 bases from J; junction bases left unmatched: 8. This CDR3 has 18 amino acids. CDR3: CASSLGQTSGGRQETQYF. For the CDR3, the DNA is TGTGCCAGCAGCTTAGGGCAGACTAGCGGGGGACGACAAGAGACCCAGTACTTC. The full variable domain, its missing parts supplied by reference TRBV7-8 and TRBJ2-5, is GAGVSQSPRYKVAKRGQDVALRCDPISGHVSLFWYQQALGQGPEFLTYFQNEAQLDKSGLPSDRFFAERPEGSVSTLKIQRTQQEDSAVYLCASSLGQTSGGRQETQYFGPGTRLLVL.

This clonotype was counted many times. The chain is built from TRBV7-2 and TRBJ2-2; D gene uncertain. Germline assignment: CDR1 SGHTA and CDR2 FQGNSA. This CDR3 is built from 16 residues. The germline V and J ends were trimmed by 5 bases and 1 base, with 14 bases remaining between them. The CDR3 here is CASSPRIGGNTGELFF. CDR3 sequence (DNA): TGTGCCAGCAGCCCCCGAATCGGCGGGAACACCGGGGAGCTGTTTTTT. The full variable domain, rest sourced from reference TRBV7-2 and TRBJ2-2, is GAGVSQSPSNKVTEKGKDVELRCDPISGHTALYWYRQSLGQGLEFLIYFQGNSAPDKSGLPSDRFSAERTGGSVSTLTIQRTQQEDSAVYLCASSPRIGGNTGELFFGEGSRLTVL.

The chain joins TRBV24-1 to TRBJ2-1; TRBD1 aligns across 7 bases. The last part of the DNA fits TRBJ2-7 better; the J call may be wrong. The germline gives CDR1 KGHDR, CDR2 SFDVKD. The CDR3 has 16 amino acids. CDR3 nucleotides: TGTGCCACCAGTGAACCGTCCACCGGGACAGACAATGAGCAGTACTTC. It specifies CATSEPSTGTDNEQYF.

As regards this clonotype: The junction shows a germline mismatch at one end, possibly a read error. The genes are TRBV12-3 or TRBV12-4 and TRBJ1-4; D unclear. The CDR3 is made up of 14 amino acids. For the CDR3, the DNA is TGTGACAGCAGTTTGTCTGCAACTAATGAAAAACTGTTTTTT. It translates to CDSSLSATNEKLFF.

The chain has TRBV20-1 and TRBJ2-5; 8 bases map to TRBD2. The CDR3 extends over 14 amino acids. The germline V gene has CDR1 DFQATT and CDR2 SNEGSKA (reference sequence). V shed 7 bases, J shed 2 bases, and the junction held 9 bases outside the gene matches. The CDR3 coding sequence is TGCAGTGGTAAACTTAGCGGGAAACAAGAGACCCAGTACTTC. Translated: CSGKLSGKQETQYF.

The rearrangement links TRBV5-5 to TRBJ2-5, with D perhaps TRBD1 (5 bases). V was pared by 4 bases and J by 4 bases, with 20 bases between. In germline, CDR1 is SGHKS, CDR2 YYEKEE (reference sequence). The CDR3 spans 16 residues. The CDR3 region has the DNA TGTGCCAGCAGCCTTATTGCAGGGTTACAAGGAGAGACCCAGTACTTC. It encodes CASSLIAGLQGETQYF.

The chain carries TRBV19 and TRBJ1-3; D remains unclear. CDR3 length: 12 amino acids. V was shortened by 0 bases and J by 3 bases, with 0 bases between the two germline ends. Germline lookup yields CDR1 LNHDA and CDR2 SQIVND (reference sequence). CDR3 nucleotide sequence: TGTGCCAGTAGTATAGATGGAAACACCATATATTTT. Translated, it gives CASSIDGNTIYF. The complete variable domain, with remaining parts taken from reference TRBV19 and TRBJ1-3, reads DGGITQSPKYLFRKEGQNVTLSCEQNLNHDAMYWYRQDPGQGLRLIYYSQIVNDFQKGDIAEGYSVSREKKESFPLTVTSAQKNPTAFYLCASSIDGNTIYFGEGSWLTVV.

This chain uses TRBV9 with TRBJ2-5; 9 bases map to TRBD2. This CDR3 has 16 amino acids. The ends lost 0 bases at V and 3 bases at J; junction bases unmatched: 6. CDR1 and CDR2 from the germline V gene are SGDLS and YYNGEE. CDR3 protein: CASSVGSGGSEETQYF. The CDR3 nucleotides read TGTGCCAGCAGCGTAGGAAGCGGGGGGTCCGAAGAGACCCAGTACTTC.

The table lists this clonotype with many counts. This sequence joins TRBV6-1 and TRBJ1-5; 8 bases are shared with TRBD1. V lost 5 bases to trimming and J lost 0 bases; unmatched junction nucleotides: 3. This CDR3 spans 15 amino acids. Germline V CDR1 and CDR2: MNHNS, SASEGT. CDR3 region: CASSPTGASNQPQHF. CDR3 in DNA: TGTGCCAGCAGTCCGACAGGGGCTAGCAATCAGCCCCAGCATTTT.

The chain carries TRBV3-1 and TRBJ2-7; 7 bases agree with TRBD2. Losses at the gene ends were 1 base for V and 3 bases for J; bases not matched to a gene: 3. Germline values: CDR1 LGHDT, CDR2 YNNKEL (reference sequence). The CDR3 has 14 amino acids. The CDR3 coding sequence is TGTGCCAGCAGCCAAGCCGGGGGGTTCTACGAGCAGTACTTC. Translating gives CASSQAGGFYEQYF.

This clonotype was recorded many times. V is TRBV2 and J is TRBJ2-1; no clear D. Germline V gene sequence: CDR1 SNHLY, CDR2 FYNNEI. There are 14 residues in the CDR3. V was pared by 8 bases and J by 3 bases, with 14 bases between. Here the CDR3 DNA reads TGTGCCAGCTTTTCAAGCACGGGCTACAATGAGCAGTTCTTC. This translates into CASFSSTGYNEQFF.

The rearrangement uses TRBV27 and TRBJ2-2; 7 bases align to TRBD1. With 6 bases clipped from V and 2 bases from J, the junction kept 3 bases outside the gene matches. This CDR3 region has 14 residues. In germline, CDR1 is MNHEY, CDR2 SMNVEV (reference sequence). The CDR3, as DNA: TGTGCCAGCAGGGGACAGCCAAACACCGGGGAGCTGTTTTTT. It is translated as CASRGQPNTGELFF.

This clonotype was recorded at least ten times. V is TRBV4-1 and J is TRBJ2-7; perhaps TRBD2 as D (6 bases). Germline V gene sequence: CDR1 MGHRA, CDR2 YSYEKL. This CDR3 spans 14 amino acids. Trimming removed 1 base from V and 4 bases from J, with 11 bases in between. The CDR3, as DNA: TGCGCCAGCAGCCAAGTAGGACTAAATTACGAGCAGTACTTC. Its translation is CASSQVGLNYEQYF.

V gene TRBV12-3 or TRBV12-4 combines with J gene TRBJ2-7; TRBD2 matches at 8 bases. Unmatched junction bases numbered 8, after V lost 4 bases and J lost 6 bases. This CDR3 has 14 amino acids. The CDR3 region is CASSSGSGIFEQYF. The CDR3 DNA follows: TGTGCCAGCAGTTCCGGTAGCGGGATATTCGAGCAGTACTTC.